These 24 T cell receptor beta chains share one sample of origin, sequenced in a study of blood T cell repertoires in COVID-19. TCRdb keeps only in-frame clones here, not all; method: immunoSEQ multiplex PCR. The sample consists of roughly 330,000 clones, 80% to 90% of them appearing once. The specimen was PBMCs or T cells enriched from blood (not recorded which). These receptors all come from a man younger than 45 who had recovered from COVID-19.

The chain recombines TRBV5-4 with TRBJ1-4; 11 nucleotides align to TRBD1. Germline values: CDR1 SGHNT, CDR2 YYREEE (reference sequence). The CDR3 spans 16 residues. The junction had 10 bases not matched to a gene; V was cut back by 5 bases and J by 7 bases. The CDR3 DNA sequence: TGTGCCAGCAGTCCCGGGACAGGGGGTAAAATTGAAAAACTGTTTTTT. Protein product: CASSPGTGGKIEKLFF. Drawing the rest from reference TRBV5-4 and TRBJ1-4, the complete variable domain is ETGVTQSPTHLIKTRGQQVTLRCSSQSGHNTVSWYQQALGQGPQFIFQYYREEENGRGNFPPRFSGLQFPNYSSELNVNALELDDSALYLCASSPGTGGKIEKLFFGSGTQLSVL.

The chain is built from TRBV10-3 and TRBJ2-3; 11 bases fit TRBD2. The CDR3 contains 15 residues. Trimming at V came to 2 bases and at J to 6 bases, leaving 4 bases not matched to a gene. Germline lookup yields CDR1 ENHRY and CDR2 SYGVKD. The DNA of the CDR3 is TGTGCCATCAGTGAGATGGCTAGCGGGGGGGATACGCAGTATTTT. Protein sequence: CAISEMASGGDTQYF.

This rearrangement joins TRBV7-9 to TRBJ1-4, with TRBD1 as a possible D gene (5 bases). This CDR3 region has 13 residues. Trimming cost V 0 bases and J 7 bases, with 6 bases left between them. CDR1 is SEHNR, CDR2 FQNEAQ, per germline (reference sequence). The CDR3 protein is CASSLARGEKLFF. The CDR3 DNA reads TGTGCCAGCAGCTTAGCAAGGGGTGAAAAACTGTTTTTT.

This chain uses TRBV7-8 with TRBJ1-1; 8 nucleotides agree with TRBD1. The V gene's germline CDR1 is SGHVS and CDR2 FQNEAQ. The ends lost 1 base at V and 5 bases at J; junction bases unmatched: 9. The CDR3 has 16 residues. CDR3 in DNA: TGTGCCAGCAGCTTAGGGAGCAGGGGGCGCGATACTGAAGCTTTCTTT. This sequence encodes CASSLGSRGRDTEAFF.

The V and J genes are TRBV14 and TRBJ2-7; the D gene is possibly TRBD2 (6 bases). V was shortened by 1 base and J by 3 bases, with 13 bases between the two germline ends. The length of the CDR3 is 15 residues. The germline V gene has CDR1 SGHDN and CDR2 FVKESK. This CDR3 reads CASSQGRGRHYEQYF. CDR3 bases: TGTGCCAGCAGCCAAGGGAGGGGCAGGCACTACGAGCAGTACTTC.

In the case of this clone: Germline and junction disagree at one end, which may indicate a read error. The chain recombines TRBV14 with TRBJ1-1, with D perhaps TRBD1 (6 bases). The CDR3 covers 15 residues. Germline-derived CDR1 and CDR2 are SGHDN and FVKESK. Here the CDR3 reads CASIQYRAMNTEAFF. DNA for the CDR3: TGTGCCAGCATCCAATACAGGGCCATGAACACTGAAGCTTTCTTT.

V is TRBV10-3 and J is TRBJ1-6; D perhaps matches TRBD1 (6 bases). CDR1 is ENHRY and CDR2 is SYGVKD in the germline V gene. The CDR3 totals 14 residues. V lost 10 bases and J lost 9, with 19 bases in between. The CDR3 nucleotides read TGTGCCACTAGAGATGTGGGACAAGCTTCACCCCTCCACTTT. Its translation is CATRDVGQASPLHF.

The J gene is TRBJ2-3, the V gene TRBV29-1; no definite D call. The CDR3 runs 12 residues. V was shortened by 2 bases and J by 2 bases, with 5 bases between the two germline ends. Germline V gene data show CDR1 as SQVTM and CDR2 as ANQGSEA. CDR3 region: CSVETHTDTQYF. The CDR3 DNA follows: TGCAGCGTTGAAACACACACAGATACGCAGTATTTT.

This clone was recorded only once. The CDR3 loop is CASSPTGGAGEQYF. Written as DNA, the CDR3 is TGTGCCAGCAGCCCCACCGGGGGGGCGGGTGAGCAGTACTTC. This chain joins TRBV9 and TRBJ2-7, with 8 bases fitting TRBD2. The germline CDR1 and CDR2 sequences are SGDLS and YYNGEE. The J segment lost 7 bases and the V segment lost 4 bases, leaving 10 bases of the junction unmatched. This CDR3 contains 14 residues.

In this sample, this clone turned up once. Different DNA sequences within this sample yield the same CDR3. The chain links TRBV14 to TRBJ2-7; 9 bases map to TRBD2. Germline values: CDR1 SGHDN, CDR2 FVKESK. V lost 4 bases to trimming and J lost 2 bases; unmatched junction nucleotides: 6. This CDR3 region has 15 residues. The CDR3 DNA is TGTGCCAGCAGCCCACTTAGCGGGGGAGCCTACGAGCAGTACTTC. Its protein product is CASSPLSGGAYEQYF.

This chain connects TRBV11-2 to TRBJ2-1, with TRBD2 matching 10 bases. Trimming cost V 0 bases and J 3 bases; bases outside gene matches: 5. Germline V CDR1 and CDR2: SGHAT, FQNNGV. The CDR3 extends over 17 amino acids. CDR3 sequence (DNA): TGTGCCAGCAGCTTAGATACAGGACTAGCGGTCTACAATGAGCAGTTCTTC. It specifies CASSLDTGLAVYNEQFF. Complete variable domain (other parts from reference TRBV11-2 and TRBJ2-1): EAGVAQSPRYKIIEKRQSVAFWCNPISGHATLYWYQQILGQGPKLLIQFQNNGVVDDSQLPKDRFSAERLKGVDSTLKIQPAKLEDSAVYLCASSLDTGLAVYNEQFFGPGTRLTVL.

CDR3 sequence (DNA): TGTGCCAGCAGCTTAGTGGGGGGAGGCTACAATGAGCAGTTCTTC. Translation: CASSLVGGGYNEQFF. The chain combines TRBV11-2 with TRBJ2-1; tentatively, D is TRBD2 (6 bases). Trimming took off 1 base at V and 3 bases at J, with 10 bases between the two ends. The CDR3 consists of 15 residues. Per the germline V gene, CDR1 is SGHAT and CDR2 is FQNNGV.

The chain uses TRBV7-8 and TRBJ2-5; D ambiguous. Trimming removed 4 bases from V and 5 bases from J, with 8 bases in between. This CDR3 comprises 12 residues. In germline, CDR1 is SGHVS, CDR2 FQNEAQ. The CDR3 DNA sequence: TGTGCCAGCAGCTCCCGCGCCGAGACCCAGTACTTC. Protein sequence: CASSSRAETQYF.

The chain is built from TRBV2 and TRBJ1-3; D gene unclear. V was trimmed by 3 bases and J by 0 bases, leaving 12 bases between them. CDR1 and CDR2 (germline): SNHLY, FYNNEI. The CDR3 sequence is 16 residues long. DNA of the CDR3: TGTGCCAGCAGTGACTATCGAACCTTCTCTGGAAACACCATATATTTT. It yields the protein CASSDYRTFSGNTIYF. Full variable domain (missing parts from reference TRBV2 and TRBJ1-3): EPEVTQTPSHQVTQMGQEVILRCVPISNHLYFYWYRQILGQKVEFLVSFYNNEISEKSEIFDDQFSVERPDGSNFTLKIRSTKLEDSAMYFCASSDYRTFSGNTIYFGEGSWLTVV.

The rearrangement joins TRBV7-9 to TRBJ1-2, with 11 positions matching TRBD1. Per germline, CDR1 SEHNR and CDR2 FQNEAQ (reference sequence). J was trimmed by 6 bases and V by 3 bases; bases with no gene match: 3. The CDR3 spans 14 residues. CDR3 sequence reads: CASSFGTGGNGYTF. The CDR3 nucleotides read TGTGCCAGCAGCTTTGGGACAGGGGGGAATGGCTACACCTTC.

CDR3 sequence reads: CASSLTPSGEETQYF. CDR3 sequence (DNA): TGCGCCAGCAGCTTGACCCCTAGCGGGGAAGAGACCCAGTACTTC. The chain recombines TRBV5-1 with TRBJ2-5, with 9 bases aligning to TRBD2. The CDR3 consists of 15 residues. V lost 1 base and J lost 3; bases outside the gene matches: 4. The germline V gene encodes CDR1 SGHRS and CDR2 YFSETQ.

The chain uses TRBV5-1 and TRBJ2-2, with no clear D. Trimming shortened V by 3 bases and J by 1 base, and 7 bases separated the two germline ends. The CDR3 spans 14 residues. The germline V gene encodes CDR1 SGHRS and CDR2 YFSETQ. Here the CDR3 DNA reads TGCGCCAGCAGCTCCAGTCAGAACACCGGGGAGCTGTTTTTT. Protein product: CASSSSQNTGELFF. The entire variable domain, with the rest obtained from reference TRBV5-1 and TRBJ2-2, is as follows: KAGVTQTPRYLIKTRGQQVTLSCSPISGHRSVSWYQQTPGQGLQFLFEYFSETQRNKGNFPGRFSGRQFSNSRSEMNVSTLELGDSALYLCASSSSQNTGELFFGEGSRLTVL.

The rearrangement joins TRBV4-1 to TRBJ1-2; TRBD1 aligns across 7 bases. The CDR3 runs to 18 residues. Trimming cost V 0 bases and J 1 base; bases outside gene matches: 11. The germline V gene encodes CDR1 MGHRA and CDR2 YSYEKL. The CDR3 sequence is CASSQDRRQGLDNYGYTF. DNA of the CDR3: TGCGCCAGCAGCCAAGACCGTCGACAGGGTTTGGATAACTATGGCTACACCTTC.

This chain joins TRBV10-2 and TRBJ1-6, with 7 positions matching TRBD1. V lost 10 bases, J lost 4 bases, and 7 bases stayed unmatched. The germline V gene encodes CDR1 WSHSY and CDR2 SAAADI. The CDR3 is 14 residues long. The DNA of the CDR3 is TGCGCCACCGGACCGGGACAGTATAATTCACCCCTCCACTTT. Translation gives CATGPGQYNSPLHF.

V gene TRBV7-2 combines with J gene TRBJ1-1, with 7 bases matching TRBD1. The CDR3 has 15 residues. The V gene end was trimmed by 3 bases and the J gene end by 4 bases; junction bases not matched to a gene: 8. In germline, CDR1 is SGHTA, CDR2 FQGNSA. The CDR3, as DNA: TGTGCCAGCAGCTTGCGGACAGGTTTAAGCACTGAAGCTTTCTTT. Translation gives CASSLRTGLSTEAFF. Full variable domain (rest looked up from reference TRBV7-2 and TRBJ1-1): GAGVSQSPSNKVTEKGKDVELRCDPISGHTALYWYRQSLGQGLEFLIYFQGNSAPDKSGLPSDRFSAERTGGSVSTLTIQRTQQEDSAVYLCASSLRTGLSTEAFFGQGTRLTVV.

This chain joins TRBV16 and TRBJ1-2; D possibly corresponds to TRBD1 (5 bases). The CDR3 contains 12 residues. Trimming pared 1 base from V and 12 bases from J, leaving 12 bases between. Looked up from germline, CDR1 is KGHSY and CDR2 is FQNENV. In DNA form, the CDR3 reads TGTGCCAGCAGCCAATTGTCGGCGGGGGACACCTTC. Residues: CASSQLSAGDTF.

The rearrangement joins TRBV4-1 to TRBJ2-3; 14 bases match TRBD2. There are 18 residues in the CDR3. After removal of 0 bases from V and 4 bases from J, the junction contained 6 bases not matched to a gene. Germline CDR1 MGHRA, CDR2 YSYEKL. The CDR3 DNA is TGCGCCAGCAGCCAAGAGACTAGCGGGGGGGCCAAGGCAGATACGCAGTATTTT. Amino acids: CASSQETSGGAKADTQYF.

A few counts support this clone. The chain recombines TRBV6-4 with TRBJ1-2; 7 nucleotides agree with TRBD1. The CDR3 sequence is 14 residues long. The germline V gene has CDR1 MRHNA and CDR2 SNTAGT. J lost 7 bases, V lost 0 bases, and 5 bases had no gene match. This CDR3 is CASSDSNRGTGYTF. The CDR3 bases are TGTGCCAGCAGTGACTCGAACAGGGGTACTGGCTACACCTTC.

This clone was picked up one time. CDR3 residues: CASSIGRGLYNEQFF. In DNA, the CDR3 is TGTGCCAGTAGTATTGGGCGGGGGCTCTACAATGAGCAGTTCTTC. The chain carries TRBV19 and TRBJ2-1; D perhaps matches TRBD2 (7 bases). The CDR3 is 15 amino acids. Germline V lookup: CDR1 LNHDA, CDR2 SQIVND (reference sequence). The germline V and J ends were trimmed by 3 bases and 3 bases, with 12 bases remaining between them.